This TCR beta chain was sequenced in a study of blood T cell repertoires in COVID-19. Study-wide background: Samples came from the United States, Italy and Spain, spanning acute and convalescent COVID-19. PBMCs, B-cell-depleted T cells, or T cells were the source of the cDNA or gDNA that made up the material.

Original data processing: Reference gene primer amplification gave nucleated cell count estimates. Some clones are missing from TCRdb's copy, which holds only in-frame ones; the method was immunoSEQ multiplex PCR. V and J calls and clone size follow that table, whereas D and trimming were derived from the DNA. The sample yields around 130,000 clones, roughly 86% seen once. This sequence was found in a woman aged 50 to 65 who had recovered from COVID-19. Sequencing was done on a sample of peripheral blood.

In nucleotides, the CDR3 is TGTGCCAGCAGCCCTGCTGACAATTGGAATTCACCCCTCCACTTT. As protein: CASSPADNWNSPLHF. The chain uses TRBV5-6 and TRBJ1-6; no reliable D call. V dropped 4 bases and J dropped 7 bases, with 15 bases sitting between them. Germline assignment: CDR1 SGHDT and CDR2 YYEEEE. The CDR3 covers 15 residues.